The entry that follows covers one T cell receptor (beta chain) sequence. Germline V gene sequence: CDR1 SEHNR, CDR2 FQNEAQ (reference sequence). The V end was cut by 5 bases, the J end by 4 bases, with 12 bases between. CDR3 size: 14 residues. The assay was immunoSEQ multiplex PCR, and TCRdb's table has in-frame clones only and misses some. The sample has about 210,000 clones, approximately 80% seen once. This sample is drawn from a study of blood T cell repertoires in COVID-19. Study overall: Collection of acute and convalescent COVID-19 samples took place in the United States, Italy and Spain.

The sequenced material came from peripheral blood. The TCR originated in a woman aged 80 or over with COVID-19, enrolled during active disease. The rearrangement uses TRBV7-9 and TRBJ1-3, with TRBD1 as a possible D gene (5 bases). CDR3 DNA sequence: TGTGCCAGCAGCCCCAGGGAACCCGGAAACACCATATATTTT. It encodes CASSPREPGNTIYF.